Presented here are 3 T cell receptor beta chains from one specimen sequenced in a study of siplizumab effects on memory and regulatory T cells. Method: immunoSEQ multiplex PCR; TCRdb's copy keeps in-frame clones and lacks some. The table shows around 100,000 clones, with about 92% occurring only once. The sequenced material came from Tregs sorted from blood. These receptors were obtained from a human donor in good health.

In the case of this clone: The junction and the germline gene differ at one end; a read error may be behind it. The chain has TRBV4-1 and TRBJ2-7; a weak D match, TRBD1 (5 bases). There are 13 residues in the CDR3. The germline V gene has CDR1 MGHRA and CDR2 YSYEKL. The CDR3 sequence: CASSHVTAGYAVF. The CDR3 nucleotides are TGCGCCAGCAGCCACGTTACTGCAGGGTACGCGGTGTTC.

Here the CDR3 DNA reads TGTGCCAGCAGTCCTAGGGACTCTAACACCGGGGAGCTGTTTTTT. Its protein is CASSPRDSNTGELFF. This chain connects TRBV21-1 to TRBJ2-2; the DNA was not used to check the table's D call, TRBD2. TRBV21-1 is noted as a pseudogene. The CDR3 spans 15 residues.

The rearrangement uses TRBV6-1 and TRBJ1-2; a possible D gene is TRBD1 (5 bases). V was cut by 4 bases and J by 7 bases, with 25 bases left in between. Germline-derived CDR1 and CDR2 are MNHNS and SASEGT. The CDR3 extends over 17 amino acids. CDR3 coding DNA: TGTGCCAGCAGTGCGACCGGGACGGCGACTCACGGCCTTGGCTACACCTTC. This encodes CASSATGTATHGLGYTF.